What follows are 29 T cell receptor beta chains derived from one specimen sequenced in a study of identical twins. Each CDR3 protein is one row after TCRdb ran MiXCR on the 5' RACE reads. The sample has roughly 630,000 distinct CDR3 sequences, roughly 7.1% seen once. The sample also formed part of further work on yellow fever vaccine responses in identical twins.

Sequenced sample: PBMCs. The receptor set was obtained from a woman aged 18-29 years in good health.

This clonotype was observed a handful of times. V gene TRBV15 combines with J gene TRBJ2-5, with D perhaps TRBD1 (6 bases). The V gene's germline CDR1 is LNHNV and CDR2 YYDKDF (reference sequence). The V end lost 8 bases, the J end lost 4 bases, and 17 bases lay between the germline ends. This CDR3 is built from 14 residues. This CDR3 is CATRLHTGSETQYF. The CDR3 bases are TGTGCCACCCGGCTACACACAGGGTCAGAGACCCAGTACTTC.

This clonotype was counted ten times or more. J is TRBJ1-1 and V is TRBV9; D gene unclear. This CDR3 is built from 15 residues. Trimming removed 0 bases at V and 0 bases at J, with 9 bases between. Germline CDR1 and CDR2: SGDLS and YYNGEE. As DNA, the CDR3 is TGTGCCAGCAGCGTAGTTCAGCTCATGAACACTGAAGCTTTCTTT. Its translation is CASSVVQLMNTEAFF.

This clonotype was seen only a few times. This chain connects TRBV28 to TRBJ1-5; D gene ambiguous. CDR3 size: 15 residues. V was shortened by 6 bases and J by 2 bases, with 14 bases between the two germline ends. CDR1 and CDR2 (germline): MDHEN, SYDVKM. Here the CDR3 DNA reads TGTGCCAGCAGGAGATCATGGCAGGGCAATCAGCCCCAGCATTTT. Amino acid sequence: CASRRSWQGNQPQHF.

This clonotype was seen a few times. This chain connects TRBV28 to TRBJ1-6; TRBD1 might be the D (6 bases). This CDR3 comprises 15 residues. V was trimmed by 4 bases and J by 10 bases, leaving 17 bases between them. CDR1 and CDR2 from the germline V gene are MDHEN and SYDVKM. The CDR3 sequence is CASSSLEGGESPLHF. In DNA, the CDR3 is TGTGCCAGCAGTTCTCTCGAGGGGGGCGAATCACCCCTCCACTTT.

The chain couples TRBV5-1 to TRBJ1-2; no firm D call. V lost 5 bases to trimming and J lost 0 bases, with 8 bases between them. This CDR3 contains 13 residues. Germline CDR1 and CDR2: SGHRS and YFSETQ. This CDR3 is CASRVGTNYGYTF. CDR3 in DNA: TGCGCCAGCAGGGTAGGGACTAACTATGGCTACACCTTC.

This clonotype was observed many times. V usage is TRBV27 and J usage is TRBJ1-5, with TRBD1 as a possible D gene (6 bases). V lost 6 bases and J lost 4, with 13 bases in between. This CDR3 contains 14 residues. The germline gives CDR1 MNHEY, CDR2 SMNVEV (reference sequence). As DNA, the CDR3 is TGTGCCAGCAGCGGCAACAGGGCTAATCAGCCCCAGCATTTT. It encodes CASSGNRANQPQHF.

This clonotype was picked up many times. This chain uses TRBV10-3 with TRBJ2-1; 10 bases line up with TRBD2. CDR3 length: 16 residues. The V segment lost 3 bases and the J segment 4 bases; nucleotides outside the gene matches: 6. Germline CDR1 is ENHRY and CDR2 is SYGVKD. The CDR3 DNA sequence: TGTGCCATCAGTGAAGGGGTAGCGGGAGGTTACAATGAGCAGTTCTTC. Protein product: CAISEGVAGGYNEQFF.

Written as DNA, the CDR3 is TGTGCCAGCAGTTTTACGGCGACCGGAGAGACCCAGTACTTC. This gives the protein CASSFTATGETQYF. The chain links TRBV12-3 or TRBV12-4 to TRBJ2-5; D gene ambiguous. The CDR3 loop spans 14 amino acids. The germline V and J ends were trimmed by 3 bases and 4 bases, with 12 bases remaining between them.

The CDR3 spells CSAREGGTVKYYGYTF. The CDR3, as DNA: TGCAGTGCTAGGGAGGGAGGGACCGTTAAGTACTATGGCTACACCTTC. The chain joins TRBV20-1 to TRBJ1-2; possible D gene TRBD1, 5 bases. The germline CDR1 and CDR2 sequences are DFQATT and SNEGSKA (reference sequence). CDR3 length: 16 residues. Trimming took off 3 bases at V and 3 bases at J, with 20 bases between the two ends.

This clonotype was seen repeatedly, ten times or more. One junction end does not reproduce the germline sequence, and a read error may be involved. The CDR3 sequence is CASSFGDRSEGGIF. The CDR3 nucleotides are TGTGCCAGCAGTTTTGGAGACAGATCGGAAGGTGGGATCTTC. The V and J genes are TRBV28 and TRBJ2-1; a possible D gene is TRBD1 (5 bases). The CDR3 sequence is 14 residues long. Germline V gene sequence: CDR1 MDHEN, CDR2 SYDVKM.

This clonotype was counted a few times. The chain has TRBV5-6 and TRBJ1-2, with D hard to call. Germline CDR1 SGHDT, CDR2 YYEEEE. The CDR3 spans 16 residues. The germline V and J ends were trimmed by 2 bases and 3 bases, with 17 bases remaining between them. CDR3: CASSLSGAQHYYGYTF. In DNA, the CDR3 is TGTGCCAGCAGCTTATCGGGTGCCCAGCATTACTATGGCTACACCTTC.

This clonotype was seen repeatedly, ten times or more. The gene calls are TRBV11-2 and TRBJ1-1; D not resolved. V lost 2 bases and J lost 4, with 5 bases in between. Germline values: CDR1 SGHAT, CDR2 FQNNGV. This CDR3 is 12 amino acids long. The CDR3 DNA is TGTGCCAGCAGCTTAAGGCCCACTGAAGCTTTCTTT. Protein: CASSLRPTEAFF.

The chain recombines TRBV7-8 with TRBJ2-7; D is unclear. From germline, CDR1 is SGHVS and CDR2 FQNEAQ. The CDR3 contains 15 residues. The V and J ends lost 4 bases and 0 bases respectively, with 13 bases between them. Here the CDR3 DNA reads TGTGCCAGCAGCTCCGGGCTCAGGAGCTCCTACGAGCAGTACTTC. Its protein is CASSSGLRSSYEQYF.

The rearrangement joins TRBV10-2 to TRBJ2-5; weak D call: TRBD2 (6 bases). CDR3 length equals 12 residues. Trimming took 6 bases from V and 4 from J, leaving 9 bases between them. The V gene's germline CDR1 is WSHSY and CDR2 SAAADI. This CDR3 is CASRAGRETQYF. CDR3 nucleotide sequence: TGCGCCAGCAGGGCGGGAAGAGAGACCCAGTACTTC.

This clonotype showed up just a few times. J is TRBJ2-5 and V is TRBV25-1; D unclear. The CDR3 is made up of 12 amino acids. Trimming shortened V by 4 bases and J by 4 bases, and 7 bases separated the two germline ends. The germline gives CDR1 MGHDK, CDR2 SYGVNS. CDR3 sequence (DNA): TGTGCCAGCAGTGGGCCCCGAGAGACCCAGTACTTC. As protein: CASSGPRETQYF.

This clonotype has only a few counts. V and J are TRBV29-1 and TRBJ2-3; possibly TRBD2 for D (6 bases). Germline CDR1 reads SQVTM; CDR2 reads ANQGSEA. The V and J ends lost 3 bases and 2 bases respectively, with 21 bases between them. The CDR3 loop spans 17 amino acids. The CDR3 is CSVEQNTGTGPTDTQYF. The CDR3 nucleotides are TGCAGCGTTGAGCAGAATACCGGGACTGGACCCACAGATACGCAGTATTTT.

The chain joins TRBV20-1 to TRBJ2-7; the D gene could be TRBD1 or TRBD2 (5 bases each). Germline values: CDR1 DFQATT, CDR2 SNEGSKA (reference sequence). Trimming removed 0 bases at V and 6 bases at J, with 15 bases between. The CDR3 consists of 14 residues. CDR3 nucleotide sequence: TGCAGTGCTAGAGATCTTGAGGGGTCGTTCGAGCAGTACTTC. It specifies CSARDLEGSFEQYF.

This chain connects TRBV3-1 to TRBJ2-3, with 7 positions matching TRBD2. J was trimmed by 10 bases and V by 0 bases; bases with no gene match: 13. The CDR3 is 16 amino acids. The V gene's germline CDR1 is LGHDT and CDR2 YNNKEL (reference sequence). The CDR3 region is CASSQDATSILGAQYF. For the CDR3, the DNA is TGTGCCAGCAGCCAAGATGCGACTAGCATCTTGGGGGCGCAGTATTTT.

The rearrangement links TRBV5-1 to TRBJ2-2; D perhaps matches TRBD2 (5 bases). Germline-derived CDR1 and CDR2 are SGHRS and YFSETQ. Trimming shortened V by 4 bases and J by 6 bases, and 16 bases separated the two germline ends. The CDR3 has 15 amino acids. The CDR3 here is CASSRGTSEAGELFF. In DNA, the CDR3 is TGCGCCAGCAGCCGAGGCACTAGTGAGGCCGGGGAGCTGTTTTTT.

This clonotype was seen many times. The chain uses TRBV12-3 or TRBV12-4 and TRBJ2-1; D ambiguous. Trimming shortened V by 7 bases and J by 3 bases, and 4 bases separated the two germline ends. The CDR3 totals 11 residues. The CDR3 DNA sequence: TGTGCCAGCAAGTACTACAATGAGCAGTTCTTC. Translation gives CASKYYNEQFF.

This clonotype was observed at least ten times. The chain employs TRBV3-1 and TRBJ1-1, with D perhaps matching TRBD1 (5 bases). The CDR3 totals 14 residues. The V gene's germline CDR1 is LGHDT and CDR2 YNNKEL (reference sequence). Trimming cost V 4 bases and J 7 bases, with 16 bases left between them. The CDR3 reads CASSRRARADEAFF. The CDR3 DNA follows: TGTGCCAGCAGCCGCAGGGCGAGAGCGGATGAAGCTTTCTTT.

The rearrangement uses TRBV12-3 or TRBV12-4 and TRBJ1-1; a possible D gene is TRBD1 (6 bases). V dropped 5 bases and J dropped 1 base, with 23 bases sitting between them. The CDR3 spans 18 residues. In nucleotides, the CDR3 is TGTGCCAGCAGTCCATCCCGGGGGGGCGCGGGAAGGAACACTGAAGCTTTCTTT. It translates to CASSPSRGGAGRNTEAFF.

This clonotype was found a few times. The genes are TRBV5-1 and TRBJ2-7; D is unclear. The germline V gene encodes CDR1 SGHRS and CDR2 YFSETQ. The CDR3 extends over 16 amino acids. V gave up 0 bases and J gave up 0 bases, with 13 bases separating them. As DNA, the CDR3 is TGCGCCAGCAGCTTGGCCAGCGTGGTAGACTCCTACGAGCAGTACTTC. This sequence encodes CASSLASVVDSYEQYF. Drawing the rest from reference TRBV5-1 and TRBJ2-7, the complete variable domain is KAGVTQTPRYLIKTRGQQVTLSCSPISGHRSVSWYQQTPGQGLQFLFEYFSETQRNKGNFPGRFSGRQFSNSRSEMNVSTLELGDSALYLCASSLASVVDSYEQYFGPGTRLTVT.

This clonotype has just a few counts. V and J are TRBV5-1 and TRBJ2-3, with TRBD1 identical over 9 bases. Germline trimming cut 2 bases from V and 2 bases from J; bases unmatched to any gene: 15. Germline CDR1 and CDR2: SGHRS and YFSETQ. This CDR3 is 19 amino acids long. This CDR3 is CASSLTGTGILPITDTQYF. DNA for the CDR3: TGCGCCAGCAGCTTAACCGGGACAGGGATCCTGCCCATCACAGATACGCAGTATTTT. Full variable domain (missing parts from reference TRBV5-1 and TRBJ2-3): KAGVTQTPRYLIKTRGQQVTLSCSPISGHRSVSWYQQTPGQGLQFLFEYFSETQRNKGNFPGRFSGRQFSNSRSEMNVSTLELGDSALYLCASSLTGTGILPITDTQYFGPGTRLTVL.

This clonotype was observed a few times. The chain couples TRBV4-1 to TRBJ2-4, with D uncertain. Trimming shortened V by 6 bases and J by 0 bases, and 9 bases separated the two germline ends. Germline values: CDR1 MGHRA, CDR2 YSYEKL. This CDR3 region has 14 residues. CDR3 nucleotide sequence: TGCGCCAGCAGTACACCCGTAGCCAAAAACATTCAGTACTTC. This gives the protein CASSTPVAKNIQYF.

The table lists this clonotype with many counts. The DNA for the CDR3 is TGCGCCAGCAGCCCGACTTCGGGACTGTCCTATGGCTACACCTTC. Protein: CASSPTSGLSYGYTF. This chain joins TRBV5-1 and TRBJ1-2; tentatively, D is TRBD1 (5 bases). CDR1 SGHRS and CDR2 YFSETQ come from the germline V gene. CDR3 size: 15 residues. Deletions cut 4 bases from V and 4 bases from J, with 17 bases between.

The chain has TRBV9 and TRBJ2-5, with D possibly TRBD2 on 6 matching bases. This CDR3 has 15 residues. The V end was cut by 3 bases, the J end by 1 base, with 13 bases between. Germline-derived CDR1 and CDR2 are SGDLS and YYNGEE. The CDR3, as DNA: TGTGCCAGCAGCGCCCACGGGAGATTCCAAGAGACCCAGTACTTC. It translates to CASSAHGRFQETQYF.

The sample holds many counts of this clonotype. The chain couples TRBV9 to TRBJ2-1; 8 bases fit TRBD2. CDR1 and CDR2 (germline): SGDLS, YYNGEE. The CDR3 spans 15 residues. The V segment lost 3 bases and the J segment 3 bases; nucleotides outside the gene matches: 5. The CDR3 nucleotides are TGTGCCAGCAGCGGAGGAAGCGGGAGCTACAATGAGCAGTTCTTC. Protein: CASSGGSGSYNEQFF.

This rearrangement joins TRBV5-4 to TRBJ2-2; 12 bases match TRBD2. Trimming took 4 bases from V and 5 from J; bases not matched to a gene: 6. The V gene's germline CDR1 is SGHNT and CDR2 YYREEE (reference sequence). The CDR3 has 16 residues. CDR3 sequence (DNA): TGTGCCAGCAGCCGCGGACTAGCGGGAAATACCGGGGAGCTGTTTTTT. It translates to CASSRGLAGNTGELFF. The variable domain in full, completed from reference TRBV5-4 and TRBJ2-2, reads ETGVTQSPTHLIKTRGQQVTLRCSSQSGHNTVSWYQQALGQGPQFIFQYYREEENGRGNFPPRFSGLQFPNYSSELNVNALELDDSALYLCASSRGLAGNTGELFFGEGSRLTVL.